Following are 23 T cell receptor beta chains from one sample sequenced in a study of T cell responses to AZD1222 COVID-19 vaccine (dated by TCRdb to the early 2020s). The time point label on this specimen signifies: about 28 days (+/-7) after the second vaccine dose. The library was obtained by the immunoSEQ multiplex PCR assay. The table comes from immuneACCESS by way of TCRdb, which keeps in-frame sequences with V and J called. Part of the clones is missing from these tables; in studies checked, under half for an unresolved V gene and the rest for unknown reasons. The sample table holds about 270,000 clones, of which about 94% were seen once. The ten largest clones capture 0.5% to 0.65% of the sample. The sample here was peripheral blood, taken 28 days after the second AZD1222 dose. The receptors shown here come from an adult who received the AZD1222 COVID-19 vaccine.

V gene TRBV21-1 combines with J gene TRBJ1-1; the table's D call, TRBD1, was not checked against the DNA. TRBV21-1 is shown as a pseudogene. The CDR3 runs to 14 residues. CDR3 nucleotides: TGTGCCAGCGGACAGGGTTCCACGAACACTGAAGCTTTCTTT. Translating gives CASGQGSTNTEAFF.

To note about this clone: Additional DNA sequences in this sample encode the identical CDR3. This chain links TRBV18 with TRBJ1-5; 8 bases fit TRBD1. The junction had 1 base not matched to a gene; V was cut back by 2 bases and J by 4 bases. Per the germline V gene, CDR1 is KGHSH and CDR2 is LQKENI. This CDR3 has 14 residues. As DNA, the CDR3 is TGTGCCAGCTCACCAGGGACAGGTAATCAGCCCCAGCATTTT. Amino acids: CASSPGTGNQPQHF.

Concerning this clone: At the DNA level, this CDR3 is encoded by other sequences in the same sample as well. The gene calls are TRBV9 and TRBJ2-7; 10 bases are shared with TRBD1. Germline assignment: CDR1 SGDLS and CDR2 YYNGEE. The CDR3 has 15 residues. J gave up 0 bases and V 2 bases, and 2 bases lay outside the gene matches. The CDR3 sequence: CASSVGQGVSYEQYF. The CDR3 DNA reads as TGTGCCAGCAGCGTCGGACAGGGGGTCTCCTACGAGCAGTACTTC.

In this sample, this clone turned up once. The chain has TRBV24-1 and TRBJ2-3, with TRBD1 matching over 7 bases. The CDR3 is 15 residues long. The trim removed 3 bases at V and 1 base at J, leaving 3 bases unmatched. CDR1 and CDR2 from the germline V gene are KGHDR and SFDVKD. The CDR3 loop is CATSDTGVGTDTQYF. The CDR3 DNA follows: TGTGCCACCAGTGATACAGGGGTAGGCACAGATACGCAGTATTTT.

The J gene is TRBJ2-5, the V gene TRBV2; D unclear. Germline V gives CDR1 SNHLY, CDR2 FYNNEI. The CDR3 contains 11 residues. Trimming took 7 bases from V and 3 from J, leaving 6 bases between them. DNA of the CDR3: TGTGCCAGCAAACCAGAAGAGACCCAGTACTTC. Protein product: CASKPEETQYF.

This rearrangement joins TRBV6-6 to TRBJ1-4, with D unresolved. In germline, CDR1 is MNHNY, CDR2 SVGAGI (reference sequence). Trimming removed 6 bases at V and 5 bases at J, with 16 bases between. This CDR3 comprises 15 residues. CDR3 residues: CASSPSGSPNEKLFF. The CDR3, as DNA: TGTGCCAGCAGCCCCTCCGGGTCTCCAAATGAAAAACTGTTTTTT.

The CDR3 here is CASSYYRVASTEAFF. In DNA, the CDR3 is TGTGCCAGCAGTTACTACAGGGTGGCGAGCACTGAAGCTTTCTTT. The chain employs TRBV6-5 and TRBJ1-1, with TRBD1 as a possible D gene (6 bases). The CDR3 has 15 amino acids. Germline CDR1 is MNHEY and CDR2 is SVGAGI. Trimming left V 1 base short and J 4 bases short, with 13 bases between.

This chain links TRBV11-1 with TRBJ2-1; D unclear. V was pared by 2 bases and J by 12 bases, with 11 bases between. The CDR3 extends over 12 amino acids. Germline CDR1 SGHAT, CDR2 FQDESV (reference sequence). This CDR3 reads CASSLSGLVQFF. For the CDR3, the DNA is TGTGCCAGCAGCTTATCGGGTCTAGTGCAGTTCTTC.

The V and J genes are TRBV6-1 and TRBJ1-5, with D tentatively TRBD1 (5 bases). The CDR3 loop spans 13 amino acids. CDR1 and CDR2 (germline): MNHNS, SASEGT. V lost 3 bases to trimming and J lost 6 bases, with 9 bases between them. The CDR3 bases are TGTGCCAGCAGTGAGACAGACACTCAGCCCCAGCATTTT. It encodes CASSETDTQPQHF.

The chain links TRBV9 to TRBJ2-1; 13 bases agree with TRBD2. J lost 8 bases, V lost 0 bases, and 2 bases had no gene match. The CDR3 loop spans 15 amino acids. Germline V gene sequence: CDR1 SGDLS, CDR2 YYNGEE. CDR3 sequence: CASSVGTSGSYEQFF. As DNA, the CDR3 is TGTGCCAGCAGCGTAGGGACTAGCGGGAGCTATGAGCAGTTCTTC.

This sequence joins TRBV10-3 and TRBJ1-2, with D perhaps matching TRBD1 (6 bases). Germline V gene lookup returns CDR1 ENHRY and CDR2 SYGVKD. This CDR3 has 13 residues. V gave up 6 bases and J gave up 6 bases, with 14 bases separating them. The CDR3 loop reads CAIRQTAGDGYTF. DNA of the CDR3: TGTGCCATCAGGCAGACAGCAGGGGATGGCTACACCTTC.

The chain recombines TRBV28 with TRBJ1-5; the D gene is possibly TRBD1 (6 bases). V lost 5 bases to trimming and J lost 2 bases, with 10 bases between them. The length of the CDR3 is 14 residues. Germline CDR1 and CDR2: MDHEN and SYDVKM. The CDR3 protein is CASSINRGNQPQHF. CDR3 in DNA: TGTGCCAGCAGTATTAACAGGGGCAATCAGCCCCAGCATTTT.

This clone was recorded only once. This chain uses TRBV27 with TRBJ1-2, with 8 bases identical to TRBD1. The CDR3 is 15 amino acids. Germline values: CDR1 MNHEY, CDR2 SMNVEV (reference sequence). V shed 5 bases, J shed 6 bases, and the junction held 11 bases outside the gene matches. The CDR3 bases are TGTGCCAGCAGTCTCTACAGGGGGGTGGAGAATGGCTACACCTTC. This sequence encodes CASSLYRGVENGYTF.

J is TRBJ2-5 and V is TRBV28, with 7 bases identical to TRBD1. CDR3 length: 15 amino acids. Germline V CDR1 and CDR2: MDHEN, SYDVKM. The ends lost 8 bases at V and 2 bases at J; junction bases unmatched: 11. In DNA form, the CDR3 reads TGTGCCAGCGGAACCACCGGGACAGCACAAGAGACCCAGTACTTC. Its protein product is CASGTTGTAQETQYF.

The chain has TRBV28 and TRBJ2-7; D remains unclear. In germline, CDR1 is MDHEN, CDR2 SYDVKM. The ends were cut back, 1 base at V and 0 bases at J, with 10 bases in the middle. This CDR3 has 15 residues. In nucleotides, the CDR3 is TGTGCCAGCAGTTTATTAGGCAAATTCTCCTACGAGCAGTACTTC. Protein: CASSLLGKFSYEQYF.

V and J are TRBV25-1 and TRBJ1-5; 8 bases line up with TRBD1. Losses at the gene ends were 5 bases for V and 3 bases for J; bases not matched to a gene: 3. CDR3 length equals 14 residues. In germline, CDR1 is MGHDK, CDR2 SYGVNS. CDR3 in amino acids: CASSRTGNNQPQHF. The CDR3 region has the DNA TGTGCCAGCAGTCGGACAGGGAACAATCAGCCCCAGCATTTT.

The chain is built from TRBV28 and TRBJ2-3; 12 bases match TRBD2. CDR1 MDHEN and CDR2 SYDVKM come from the germline V gene. The CDR3 is 16 amino acids. J lost 6 bases, V lost 6 bases, and 10 bases had no gene match. The CDR3 protein is CASRTTSGGVTDTQYF. The CDR3 nucleotides are TGTGCCAGCAGGACGACTAGCGGGGGAGTTACCGATACGCAGTATTTT.

The V gene is TRBV6-1, the J gene TRBJ1-2; weak D call: TRBD1 (5 bases). Germline V gene sequence: CDR1 MNHNS, CDR2 SASEGT. CDR3 length: 13 residues. V lost 3 bases to trimming and J lost 8 bases, with 13 bases between them. CDR3 bases: TGTGCCAGCAGTGACCCCCATAGGGGAGGCTACACCTTC. It yields the protein CASSDPHRGGYTF.

J is TRBJ2-6 and V is TRBV7-8, with TRBD2 matching over 14 bases. The CDR3 is 20 residues long. The J segment lost 0 bases and the V segment lost 3 bases, leaving 7 bases of the junction unmatched. CDR1 is SGHVS and CDR2 is FQNEAQ in the germline V gene. The CDR3 protein is CASSLILGLAGGSGANVLTF. The CDR3 coding sequence is TGTGCCAGCAGCTTGATTTTAGGACTAGCGGGGGGCTCTGGGGCCAACGTCCTGACTTTC. The full variable domain, with the rest looked up from reference TRBV7-8 and TRBJ2-6, is GAGVSQSPRYKVAKRGQDVALRCDPISGHVSLFWYQQALGQGPEFLTYFQNEAQLDKSGLPSDRFFAERPEGSVSTLKIQRTQQEDSAVYLCASSLILGLAGGSGANVLTFGAGSRLTVL.

This chain joins TRBV2 and TRBJ2-7; 7 positions match TRBD1. The germline gives CDR1 SNHLY, CDR2 FYNNEI. J was trimmed by 2 bases and V by 7 bases; bases with no gene match: 5. This CDR3 is built from 13 residues. The chain's CDR3 is CASMRDSAYEQYF. The CDR3 DNA reads as TGTGCCAGCATGAGGGACAGCGCCTACGAGCAGTACTTC.

CDR3 protein: CASSKGYNEQFF. The CDR3 DNA reads TGTGCCTCCAGTAAAGGGTACAATGAGCAGTTCTTC. The rearrangement joins TRBV14 to TRBJ2-1; D call uncertain. This CDR3 has 12 amino acids. Germline V gives CDR1 SGHDN, CDR2 FVKESK. V was cut by 11 bases and J by 4 bases, with 12 bases left in between.

The CDR3 DNA sequence: TGTGCCAGCAGCTTATCGGGACGGGGTAGGGAAAAACTGTTTTTT. Its protein product is CASSLSGRGREKLFF. The rearrangement uses TRBV7-9 and TRBJ1-4; D is possibly TRBD1 (5 bases). V was trimmed by 2 bases and J by 8 bases, leaving 15 bases between them. There are 15 residues in the CDR3. Per the germline V gene, CDR1 is SEHNR and CDR2 is FQNEAQ (reference sequence).

This sequence joins TRBV20-1 and TRBJ1-2; no clear D. The V and J ends lost 5 bases and 6 bases respectively, with 4 bases between them. Per germline, CDR1 DFQATT and CDR2 SNEGSKA (reference sequence). CDR3 size: 9 residues. The CDR3 nucleotides read TGCAGTGCTTGGGATGGCTACACCTTC. Protein: CSAWDGYTF.